Sequencing of this TCR beta chain was carried out in a study of spatial heterogeneity in lung cancer. Study-wide context: More beta-chain than alpha-chain sequences were consistently detected.

This clonotype was picked up many times. Its target is not known. Regarding the study as a whole: Ubiquitous expanded tumor TCRs showed up in blood more at resection than follow-up.

Time point described: sample taken at primary tumor resection. Unsorted tumor, nontumor lung tissue or cryopreserved PBMC supplied the whole RNA. The donors, approximately 66 patients with untreated early-stage non-small cell lung cancer, provided the samples. The presence of a unique molecular identifier marked each TCR cDNA molecule. TCRdb itself ran the 5' RACE reads through MiXCR, one entry per CDR3 protein. The sample yields 40,000 to 55,000 distinct CDR3 sequences, approximately 7% seen once. The origin of this receptor is a female donor with early-stage non-small cell lung cancer. Sequenced here: PBMCs, sampled at surgery.

CDR3 protein: CASSQPLRDSNNEQFF. CDR3 DNA: TGCGCCAGCAGCCAACCCCTTCGCGACAGCAACAATGAGCAGTTCTTC. This chain joins TRBV4-1 and TRBJ2-1; maybe TRBD1 (5 bases). V lost 2 bases to trimming and J lost 5 bases, with 16 bases between them. Germline V gene sequence: CDR1 MGHRA, CDR2 YSYEKL. The CDR3 consists of 16 residues.